These 5 T cell receptor beta chains were sequenced from one sample in a study of blood T cell repertoires in COVID-19. Some clones are missing from TCRdb's copy, which holds only in-frame ones; the method was immunoSEQ multiplex PCR. The sample consists of more than 15,000 clones, about nine tenths of them appearing once. The sequenced material came from peripheral blood. All receptors come from a man aged 45-60 years with active COVID-19.

CDR3 DNA sequence: TGTGCCAGCAGGACCCGACAGACCAATGAGCAGTTCTTC. Translating gives CASRTRQTNEQFF. The chain couples TRBV6-5 to TRBJ2-1; tentatively, D is TRBD1 (5 bases). The length of the CDR3 is 13 residues. V dropped 6 bases and J dropped 6 bases, with 12 bases sitting between them. In germline, CDR1 is MNHEY, CDR2 SVGAGI.

The V and J genes are TRBV6-5 and TRBJ1-5, with a possible D match to TRBD1 (6 bases). The ends were cut back, 6 bases at V and 4 bases at J, with 13 bases in the middle. Germline V lookup: CDR1 MNHEY, CDR2 SVGAGI. The CDR3 contains 14 residues. The CDR3 region is CASRRGGANQPQHF. DNA of the CDR3: TGTGCCAGCAGAAGGGGGGGCGCGAATCAGCCCCAGCATTTT.

CDR3 nucleotides: TGTGCCAGCAGGAGGGCCACCGGGGAGCTGTTTTTT. This translates into CASRRATGELFF. The chain employs TRBV5-4 and TRBJ2-2, with D perhaps TRBD2 (5 bases). Germline V lookup: CDR1 SGHNT, CDR2 YYREEE (reference sequence). CDR3 length equals 12 residues. V was shortened by 5 bases and J by 4 bases, with 6 bases between the two germline ends. The entire variable domain, with the rest obtained from reference TRBV5-4 and TRBJ2-2, is as follows: ETGVTQSPTHLIKTRGQQVTLRCSSQSGHNTVSWYQQALGQGPQFIFQYYREEENGRGNFPPRFSGLQFPNYSSELNVNALELDDSALYLCASRRATGELFFGEGSRLTVL.

The rearrangement links TRBV7-9 to TRBJ2-7, with TRBD2 matching 8 bases. Germline V gives CDR1 SEHNR, CDR2 FQNEAQ (reference sequence). J gave up 7 bases and V 7 bases, and 12 bases lay outside the gene matches. This CDR3 is built from 14 residues. CDR3 loop: CASTQGGGRWEQYF. The CDR3 DNA is TGTGCCAGCACTCAAGGCGGCGGGAGGTGGGAGCAGTACTTC.

Judged by abundance, this clone is large. This chain uses TRBV6-2 or TRBV6-3 with TRBJ2-7, with 11 nucleotides matching TRBD2. Losses at the gene ends were 0 bases for V and 2 bases for J; bases not matched to a gene: 3. The CDR3 sequence is 16 residues long. In germline, CDR1 is MNHEY, CDR2 SVGEGT. The CDR3 spells CASSYSTSGNTYEQYF. The CDR3 DNA follows: TGTGCCAGCAGTTACTCGACTAGCGGGAACACCTACGAGCAGTACTTC.